Listed here are 3 T cell receptor beta chains from one sample, sequenced in a study of T cell changes during pregnancy in multiple sclerosis (dated by TCRdb to the late 2010s). The library was built by means of the immunoSEQ multiplex PCR assay. TCRdb holds this immuneACCESS table with in-frame rearrangements only. Some clones are missing; in checked studies, unresolved V genes explain under half, and the rest has no known cause. This sample is represented by 50,000 to 70,000 clones; roughly 90% of them were singletons. The ten largest clones add up to approximately 1.4% of the sample. Specimen: peripheral blood, collected in the second trimester of pregnancy. Receptor source: a female donor with multiple sclerosis, enrolled in a pregnancy study.

The chain joins TRBV5-1 to TRBJ2-3; 12 bases fit TRBD2. There are 16 residues in the CDR3. Germline CDR1 SGHRS, CDR2 YFSETQ. After removal of 4 bases from V and 0 bases from J, the junction contained 3 bases not matched to a gene. The DNA for the CDR3 is TGCGCCAGCAGCCCGGGGACTAGCGGGAGCACAGATACGCAGTATTTT. Translated, it gives CASSPGTSGSTDTQYF.

There are a few counts of this clone. This chain links TRBV5-6 with TRBJ2-2; TRBD1 agrees at 9 bases. With V trimmed by 1 base and J by 7 bases, 8 bases remained unmatched. The CDR3 sequence is 16 residues long. Germline V gene data show CDR1 as SGHDT and CDR2 as YYEEEE. CDR3: CASSLIGQGRSGELFF. In DNA, the CDR3 is TGTGCCAGCAGCTTGATCGGACAGGGGCGTAGCGGGGAGCTGTTTTTT.

The rearrangement uses TRBV12-2 and TRBJ2-1; the D call TRBD2 from the table was never checked on the DNA. TRBV12-2 is marked as a pseudogene. The CDR3 contains 19 residues. As DNA, the CDR3 is TGTGCAAGTCGCTTAGCGGGACTAGCGGGAGGGCGGCCCTACAATGAGCAGTTCTTC. It translates to CASRLAGLAGGRPYNEQFF.